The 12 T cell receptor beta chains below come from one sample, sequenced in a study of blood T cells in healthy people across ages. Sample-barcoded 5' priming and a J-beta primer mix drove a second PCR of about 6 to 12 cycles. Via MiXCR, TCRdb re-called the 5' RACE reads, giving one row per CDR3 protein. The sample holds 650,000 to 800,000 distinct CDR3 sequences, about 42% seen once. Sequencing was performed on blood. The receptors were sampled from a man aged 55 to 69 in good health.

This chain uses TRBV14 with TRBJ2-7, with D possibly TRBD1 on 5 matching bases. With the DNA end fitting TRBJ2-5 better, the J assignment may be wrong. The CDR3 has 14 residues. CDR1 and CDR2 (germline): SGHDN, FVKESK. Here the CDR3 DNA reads TGTGCCAGCAGCCAAGGACACACAGGAGAGACCCAGTACTTC. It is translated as CASSQGHTGETQYF.

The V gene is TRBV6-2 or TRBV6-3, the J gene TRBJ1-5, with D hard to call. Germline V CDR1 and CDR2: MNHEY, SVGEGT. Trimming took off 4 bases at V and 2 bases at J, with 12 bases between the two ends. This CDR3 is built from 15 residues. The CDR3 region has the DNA TGTGCCAGCAGTTTTGTGACTAAAGGCAATCAGCCCCAGCATTTT. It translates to CASSFVTKGNQPQHF.

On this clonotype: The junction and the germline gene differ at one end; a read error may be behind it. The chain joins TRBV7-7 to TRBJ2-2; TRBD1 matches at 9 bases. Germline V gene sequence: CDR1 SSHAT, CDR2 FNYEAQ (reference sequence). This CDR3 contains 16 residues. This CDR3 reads CASSIRQGVQDGELFF. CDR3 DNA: TGTGCTAGCAGCATCAGACAGGGGGTGCAAGACGGGGAGCTGTTTTTT.

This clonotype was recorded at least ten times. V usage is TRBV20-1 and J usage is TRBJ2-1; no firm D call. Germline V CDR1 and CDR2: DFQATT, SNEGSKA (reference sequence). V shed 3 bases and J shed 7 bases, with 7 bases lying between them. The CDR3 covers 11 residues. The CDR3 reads CSASFGNEQFF. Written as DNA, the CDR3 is TGCAGTGCTAGTTTCGGTAATGAGCAGTTCTTC.

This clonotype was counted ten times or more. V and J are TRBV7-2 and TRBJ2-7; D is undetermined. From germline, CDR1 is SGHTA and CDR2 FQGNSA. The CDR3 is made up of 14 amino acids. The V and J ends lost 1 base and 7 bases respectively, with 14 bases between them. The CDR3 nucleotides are TGTGCCAGCAGCTTAGTTCCTCGGACGGGTGAGCAGTACTTC. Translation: CASSLVPRTGEQYF. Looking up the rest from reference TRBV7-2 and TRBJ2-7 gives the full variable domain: GAGVSQSPSNKVTEKGKDVELRCDPISGHTALYWYRQSLGQGLEFLIYFQGNSAPDKSGLPSDRFSAERTGGSVSTLTIQRTQQEDSAVYLCASSLVPRTGEQYFGPGTRLTVT.

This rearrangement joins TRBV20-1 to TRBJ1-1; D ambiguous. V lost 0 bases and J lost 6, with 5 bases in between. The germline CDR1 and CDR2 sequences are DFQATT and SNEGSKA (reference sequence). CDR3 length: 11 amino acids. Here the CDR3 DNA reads TGCAGTGCTAGAGACTGGTCTGAAGCTTTCTTT. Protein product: CSARDWSEAFF.

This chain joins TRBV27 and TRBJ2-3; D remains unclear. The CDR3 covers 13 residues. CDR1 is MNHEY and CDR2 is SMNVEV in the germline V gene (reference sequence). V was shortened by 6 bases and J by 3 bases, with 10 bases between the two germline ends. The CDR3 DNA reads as TGTGCCAGCAGAAATATGAGGACAGATACGCAGTATTTT. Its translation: CASRNMRTDTQYF.

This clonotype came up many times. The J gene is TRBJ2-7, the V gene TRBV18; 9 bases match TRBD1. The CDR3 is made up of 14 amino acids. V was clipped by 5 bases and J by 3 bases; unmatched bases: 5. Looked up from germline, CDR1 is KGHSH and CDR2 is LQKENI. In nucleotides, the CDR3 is TGTGCCAGCTCATTCGGGACAGGGAACTACGAGCAGTACTTC. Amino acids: CASSFGTGNYEQYF.

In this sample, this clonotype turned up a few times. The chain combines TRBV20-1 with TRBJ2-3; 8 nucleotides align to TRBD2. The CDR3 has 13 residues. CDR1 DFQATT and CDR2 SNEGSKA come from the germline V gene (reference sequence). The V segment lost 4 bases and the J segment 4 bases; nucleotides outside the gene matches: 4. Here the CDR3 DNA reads TGCAGTGCTATAGCGGGGTGGGCAGATACGCAGTATTTT. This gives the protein CSAIAGWADTQYF.

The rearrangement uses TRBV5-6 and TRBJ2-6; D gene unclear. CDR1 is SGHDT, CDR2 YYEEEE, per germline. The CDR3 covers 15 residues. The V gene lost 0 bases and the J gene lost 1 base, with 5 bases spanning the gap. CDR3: CASSLEISGANVLTF. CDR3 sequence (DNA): TGTGCCAGCAGCTTGGAGATATCTGGGGCCAACGTCCTGACTTTC.

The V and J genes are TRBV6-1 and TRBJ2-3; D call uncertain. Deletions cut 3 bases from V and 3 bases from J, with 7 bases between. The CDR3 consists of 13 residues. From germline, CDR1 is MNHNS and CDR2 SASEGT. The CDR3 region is CASSETVTDTQYF. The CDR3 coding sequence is TGTGCCAGCAGTGAGACCGTGACAGATACGCAGTATTTT.

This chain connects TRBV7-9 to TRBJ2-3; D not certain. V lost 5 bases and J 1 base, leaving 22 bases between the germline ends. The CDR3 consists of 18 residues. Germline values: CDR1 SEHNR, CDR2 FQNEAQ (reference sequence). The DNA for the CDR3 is TGTGCCAGCAGCCCCGTGCCGGCCGACCGCACCCGCACAGATACGCAGTATTTT. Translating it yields CASSPVPADRTRTDTQYF.